Sequencing of this T cell receptor (beta chain) was carried out in a study of blood T cell repertoires in COVID-19. The CDR3 contains 20 residues. V trimming: 0 bases; J trimming: 1 base; junction bases outside the gene matches: 15. Germline CDR1 LNHNV, CDR2 YYDKDF (reference sequence). Assay used: immunoSEQ multiplex PCR; TCRdb lists only in-frame clones, some missing. The sample has 200,000 to 250,000 clones, 70% to 90% seen once. This receptor was obtained from a woman aged 40 to 50 with acute COVID-19. Sequencing was carried out using PBMCs or T cells enriched from blood (not recorded which). The rearrangement joins TRBV15 to TRBJ1-2; 9 bases are shared with TRBD1. The CDR3: CATSRDLNLSDRGFNYGYTF. The CDR3 DNA follows: TGTGCCACCAGCAGAGATCTTAACCTATCGGACAGGGGATTTAACTATGGCTACACCTTC.